The 19 T cell receptor beta chains in this list originate from one sample, sequenced in a study of cytomegalovirus exposure and HLA in healthy donors. The primer mix had 60 Vbeta and 13 Jbeta primers. Assay used: immunoSEQ multiplex PCR; TCRdb lists only in-frame clones, some missing. The sample carries tens of thousands of clones, around 80% recorded once. The sequenced sample consisted of PBMCs. Receptors originate from a man aged 40-49 years in good health and CMV-seronegative.

This chain uses TRBV11-2 with TRBJ2-7; possible D gene TRBD2, 6 bases. CDR1 and CDR2 (germline): SGHAT, FQNNGV. Trimming cost V 5 bases and J 7 bases, with 21 bases left between them. The CDR3 consists of 15 residues. CDR3 DNA: TGTGCCAGCAGCCGGGGGTTTCACCCAGAGGGGGAGCAGTACTTC. This codes for CASSRGFHPEGEQYF. Variable domain in full (rest from reference TRBV11-2 and TRBJ2-7): EAGVAQSPRYKIIEKRQSVAFWCNPISGHATLYWYQQILGQGPKLLIQFQNNGVVDDSQLPKDRFSAERLKGVDSTLKIQPAKLEDSAVYLCASSRGFHPEGEQYFGPGTRLTVT.

This sequence joins TRBV21-1 and TRBJ2-5; the table's D gene call, TRBD2, was not cross checked with the DNA. TRBV21-1 represents a pseudogene. There are 19 residues in the CDR3. CDR3 amino acids: CASSKERARLAGAEETQYF. The CDR3 DNA reads TGTGCCAGCAGCAAAGAGCGCGCCCGACTAGCGGGGGCCGAAGAGACCCAGTACTTC.

V is TRBV4-2 and J is TRBJ1-1; maybe TRBD1 (5 bases). Germline V gene sequence: CDR1 LGHNA, CDR2 YNFKEQ. CDR3 length equals 18 residues. Trimming removed 0 bases from V and 0 bases from J, with 17 bases in between. The CDR3 protein is CASSQEGTGQALNTEAFF. The CDR3 coding sequence is TGTGCCAGCAGCCAAGAGGGGACTGGGCAGGCCTTGAACACTGAAGCTTTCTTT.

This clone was counted a single time. The V call is TRBV14, the J call TRBJ1-6; D remains unclear. The germline CDR1 and CDR2 sequences are SGHDN and FVKESK. The germline V and J ends were trimmed by 0 bases and 9 bases, with 3 bases remaining between them. The CDR3 covers 12 residues. CDR3 DNA: TGTGCCAGCAGCCAAGACAGTTCACCCCTCCACTTT. This encodes CASSQDSSPLHF.

This clone was seen more than once but under ten times. The chain couples TRBV4-1 to TRBJ1-6; unclear D gene. Per the germline V gene, CDR1 is MGHRA and CDR2 is YSYEKL. V dropped 1 base and J dropped 9 bases, with 13 bases sitting between them. The CDR3 contains 15 residues. CDR3 loop: CASSQVSSGSSPLHF. The CDR3 coding sequence is TGCGCCAGCAGCCAAGTCTCCTCTGGTAGTTCACCCCTCCACTTT.

The gene calls are TRBV19 and TRBJ2-7; D is perhaps TRBD1 (7 bases). The CDR3 is 17 amino acids. In germline, CDR1 is LNHDA, CDR2 SQIVND (reference sequence). The germline V and J ends were trimmed by 3 bases and 3 bases, with 21 bases remaining between them. CDR3: CASSMKREVRGYYEQYF. CDR3 DNA sequence: TGTGCCAGTAGTATGAAGAGGGAGGTCAGGGGGTACTACGAGCAGTACTTC.

Written as DNA, the CDR3 is TGTGCCAGCAATCCCAGCGGGGGCTACGAGCAGTACTTC. Translating gives CASNPSGGYEQYF. The genes are TRBV28 and TRBJ2-5; 8 nucleotides agree with TRBD2. The J call may be wrong; the DNA end is better matched by TRBJ2-7. The V gene's germline CDR1 is MDHEN and CDR2 SYDVKM. The CDR3 length is 13 residues.

The chain joins TRBV2 to TRBJ2-3, with unresolved D. Per the germline V gene, CDR1 is SNHLY and CDR2 is FYNNEI. The V end was cut by 5 bases, the J end by 4 bases, with 10 bases between. The CDR3 extends over 13 amino acids. CDR3 amino acids: CASSTNPADTQYF. DNA of the CDR3: TGTGCCAGCAGTACAAACCCAGCAGATACGCAGTATTTT.

V usage is TRBV29-1 and J usage is TRBJ2-1, with 15 bases aligning to TRBD2. J gave up 1 base and V 6 bases, and 16 bases lay outside the gene matches. Germline-derived CDR1 and CDR2 are SQVTM and ANQGSEA. The CDR3 consists of 20 residues. The chain's CDR3 is CSVQGTAGTSGRSSYNEQFF. The CDR3 DNA sequence: TGCAGCGTGCAAGGGACAGCCGGGACTAGCGGGAGGTCGTCCTACAATGAGCAGTTCTTC.

The rearrangement joins TRBV28 to TRBJ1-1; D unresolved. V lost 4 bases to trimming and J lost 3 bases, with 18 bases between them. The germline V gene has CDR1 MDHEN and CDR2 SYDVKM. The CDR3 spans 16 residues. This chain's CDR3 is CASSSPSPGADTEAFF. Here the CDR3 DNA reads TGTGCCAGCAGTTCCCCGTCCCCGGGTGCGGACACTGAAGCTTTCTTT.

In its sample, this clone was seen a few times. The chain links TRBV6-4 to TRBJ1-3; 8 bases fit TRBD1. Germline CDR1 reads MRHNA; CDR2 reads SNTAGT. V shed 6 bases, J shed 4 bases, and the junction held 11 bases outside the gene matches. The CDR3 loop spans 16 amino acids. CDR3 region: CASSLAEDRVGNTIYF. In DNA, the CDR3 is TGTGCCAGCAGCCTTGCGGAGGACAGGGTAGGAAACACCATATATTTT.

The chain uses TRBV6-6 and TRBJ1-3; perhaps TRBD1 as D (5 bases). Looked up from germline, CDR1 is MNHNY and CDR2 is SVGAGI (reference sequence). The V end lost 0 bases, the J end lost 4 bases, and 13 bases lay between the germline ends. This CDR3 has 16 amino acids. The CDR3 DNA follows: TGTGCCAGCAGTTACTCGACACAGGTGGGAGGAAACACCATATATTTT. This gives the protein CASSYSTQVGGNTIYF.

The V and J genes are TRBV10-3 and TRBJ2-1; TRBD2 is a possible D gene (6 bases). CDR1 is ENHRY and CDR2 is SYGVKD in the germline V gene. V was shortened by 7 bases and J by 4 bases, with 14 bases between the two germline ends. The CDR3 is 14 residues long. For the CDR3, the DNA is TGTGCCATCACAGAGGCAGGGAGGTACAATGAGCAGTTCTTC. Its protein product is CAITEAGRYNEQFF.

This CDR3 reads CATRDRPSYEQYF. The CDR3 nucleotides are TGTGCCACTAGGGACAGGCCCTCCTACGAGCAGTACTTC. This chain connects TRBV6-4 to TRBJ2-7, with 8 bases that match TRBD1. Looked up from germline, CDR1 is MRHNA and CDR2 is SNTAGT. Unmatched junction bases numbered 5, after V lost 10 bases and J lost 0 bases. The CDR3 has 13 residues.

This clone was observed once. The junction does not match germline at one end; this may be a read error. V gene TRBV7-9 combines with J gene TRBJ1-2; 9 bases are shared with TRBD1. The length of the CDR3 is 19 residues. CDR1 and CDR2 from the germline V gene are SEHNR and FQNEAQ (reference sequence). The CDR3 sequence is CSSSLGSGTGNRGRYGYTF. The CDR3 DNA sequence: TGTTCCAGCAGCTTAGGGAGTGGGACAGGGAATCGTGGAAGGTATGGCTACACCTTC.

The gene calls are TRBV28 and TRBJ1-2; D call uncertain. This CDR3 contains 15 residues. With 3 bases removed from V and 5 bases from J, the gap between germline ends came to 16 bases. Germline V gives CDR1 MDHEN, CDR2 SYDVKM. CDR3 nucleotide sequence: TGTGCCAGCAGTTTTCCCTCCCCCGTAAATTATGGCTACACCTTC. Translated, it gives CASSFPSPVNYGYTF.

V gene TRBV7-8 combines with J gene TRBJ2-7; TRBD1 agrees at 9 bases. The CDR3 is 19 residues long. Trimming took 3 bases from V and 3 from J; bases not matched to a gene: 18. Germline values: CDR1 SGHVS, CDR2 FQNEAQ. CDR3: CASSLGQGRPRPSDYEQYF. Here the CDR3 DNA reads TGTGCCAGCAGCTTGGGACAGGGTAGGCCGCGGCCTTCAGACTACGAGCAGTACTTC.

This chain connects TRBV5-5 to TRBJ2-7; D may be TRBD1 (6 bases). Per germline, CDR1 SGHKS and CDR2 YYEKEE (reference sequence). The V end lost 0 bases, the J end lost 2 bases, and 12 bases lay between the germline ends. The CDR3 is made up of 15 amino acids. CDR3 sequence reads: CASSLGTAIPYEQYF. DNA of the CDR3: TGTGCCAGCAGCTTGGGGACAGCTATACCCTACGAGCAGTACTTC.

The genes are TRBV5-6 and TRBJ1-2, with D perhaps matching TRBD1 (5 bases). This CDR3 is 16 amino acids long. Germline V gene lookup returns CDR1 SGHDT and CDR2 YYEEEE. V lost 4 bases and J lost 0, with 16 bases in between. DNA of the CDR3: TGTGCCAGCAGCAAATTCCGGGACTCAGCTAACTATGGCTACACCTTC. This codes for CASSKFRDSANYGYTF.